This T cell receptor (beta chain) came from a study of blood T cells in healthy people across ages. The study's findings and limits: TCR beta diversity correlated strongly with naive T cell percentage.

Per the germline V gene, CDR1 is SGDLS and CDR2 is YYNGEE. CDR3 size: 14 residues. V was clipped by 0 bases and J by 8 bases, with 11 bases between them. The use of a sample-barcoded 5' primer and a J-beta primer mix characterized a second PCR of about 7 to 12 cycles. Each sample provided no less than 2.5 million CDR3-containing paired-end reads. TCRdb processed the 5' RACE reads anew with MiXCR; each CDR3 protein has one entry. This sample has 1 million to 1.2 million distinct CDR3 sequences, with around two fifths found just once. To note about this clonotype: Its antigen is currently unknown.

Sequenced material: blood. This receptor was identified in a man aged 18 to 35 in good health. The J gene is TRBJ1-4, the V gene TRBV9; a possible D gene is TRBD1 (5 bases). CDR3 loop: CASSVGGGVEKLFF. CDR3 nucleotide sequence: TGTGCCAGCAGCGTAGGTGGAGGGGTCGAAAAACTGTTTTTT.